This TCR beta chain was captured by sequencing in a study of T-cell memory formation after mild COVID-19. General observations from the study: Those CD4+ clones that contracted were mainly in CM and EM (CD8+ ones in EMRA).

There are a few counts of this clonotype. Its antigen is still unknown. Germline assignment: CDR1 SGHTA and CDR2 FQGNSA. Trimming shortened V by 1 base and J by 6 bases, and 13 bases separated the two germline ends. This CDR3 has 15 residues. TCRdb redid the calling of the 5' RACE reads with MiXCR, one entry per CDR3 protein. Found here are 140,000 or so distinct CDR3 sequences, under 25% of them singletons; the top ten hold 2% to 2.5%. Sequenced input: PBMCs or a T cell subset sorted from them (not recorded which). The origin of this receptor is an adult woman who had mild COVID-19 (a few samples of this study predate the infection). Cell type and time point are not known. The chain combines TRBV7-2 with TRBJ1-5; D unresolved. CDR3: CASSLGLGRGQPQHF. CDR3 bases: TGTGCCAGCAGCTTAGGGCTGGGTCGAGGTCAGCCCCAGCATTTT.